The text below deals with one T cell receptor beta chain. The CDR3 length is 12 residues. Deletions cut 9 bases from V and 5 bases from J, with 14 bases between. Per the germline V gene, CDR1 is LGHNA and CDR2 is YNFKEQ. Constant-region priming of around 500 ng total RNA yielded TCR beta cDNA. Nested multiplex PCR, run for three rounds with slightly modified ARM-PCR, yielded TCR beta libraries. Each of the first two PCR rounds ran approximately 9 cycles with TRBV1-TRBV30 forward and C-beta reverse primers. Each CDR3 protein is one row after TCRdb ran MiXCR on the multiplex PCR reads. This table has fewer than 250,000 distinct CDR3 sequences, about 65% appearing once. The data stem from a study of tumor-infiltrating lymphocytes in primary liver carcinoma. Overall study: By surgical resection, the patients were treated for their primary liver carcinoma. Stage T1-T3 N0M0 tumors spanned about 4.2 to 10 cm.

The study extracted blood RNA from unsorted whole blood and also extracted germline DNA. Sequenced material: peripheral blood. This TCR was recovered from an older woman with primary liver carcinoma and hepatitis B virus infection. The chain joins TRBV4-2 to TRBJ2-7; D remains ambiguous. The CDR3 spells CASIPRRDEQYF. Here the CDR3 DNA reads TGTGCCAGTATCCCCCGTAGGGACGAGCAGTACTTC.